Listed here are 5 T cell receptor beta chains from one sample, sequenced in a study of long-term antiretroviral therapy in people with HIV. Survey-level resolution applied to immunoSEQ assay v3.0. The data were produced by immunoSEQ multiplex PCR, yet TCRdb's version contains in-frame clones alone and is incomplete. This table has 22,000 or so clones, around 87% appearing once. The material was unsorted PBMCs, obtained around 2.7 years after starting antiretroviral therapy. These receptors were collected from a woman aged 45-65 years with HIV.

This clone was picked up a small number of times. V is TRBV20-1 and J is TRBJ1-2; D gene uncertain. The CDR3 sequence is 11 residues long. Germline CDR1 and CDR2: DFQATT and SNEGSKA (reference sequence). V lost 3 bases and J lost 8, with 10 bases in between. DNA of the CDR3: TGCAGTGCTAGGGCAGATCGCGGCTACACCTTC. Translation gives CSARADRGYTF.

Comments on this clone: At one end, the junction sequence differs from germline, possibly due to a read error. The CDR3 DNA reads TGTGCCAGCAGCTTATGGGAGAGAGGGGGCTACACCTTC. Translated, it gives CASSLWERGGYTF. The rearrangement joins TRBV28 to TRBJ1-2; no reliable D call. This CDR3 contains 13 residues. Per the germline V gene, CDR1 is MDHEN and CDR2 is SYDVKM.

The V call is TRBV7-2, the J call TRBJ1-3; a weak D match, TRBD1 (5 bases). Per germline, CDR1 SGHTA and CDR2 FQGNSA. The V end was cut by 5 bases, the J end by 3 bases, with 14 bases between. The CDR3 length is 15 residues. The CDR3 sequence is CASSQNQGSGNTIYF. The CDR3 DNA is TGTGCCAGCAGCCAGAACCAGGGAAGTGGAAACACCATATATTTT.

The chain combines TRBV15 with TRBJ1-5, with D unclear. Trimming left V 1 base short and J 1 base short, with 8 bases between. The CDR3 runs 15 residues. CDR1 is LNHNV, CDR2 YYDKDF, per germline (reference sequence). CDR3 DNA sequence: TGTGCCACCAGCAGAGGTACAGTAAGCAATCAGCCCCAGCATTTT. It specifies CATSRGTVSNQPQHF. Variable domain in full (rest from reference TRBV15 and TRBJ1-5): DAMVIQNPRYQVTQFGKPVTLSCSQTLNHNVMYWYQQKSSQAPKLLFHYYDKDFNNEADTPDNFQSRRPNTSFCFLDIRSPGLGDTAMYLCATSRGTVSNQPQHFGDGTRLSIL.

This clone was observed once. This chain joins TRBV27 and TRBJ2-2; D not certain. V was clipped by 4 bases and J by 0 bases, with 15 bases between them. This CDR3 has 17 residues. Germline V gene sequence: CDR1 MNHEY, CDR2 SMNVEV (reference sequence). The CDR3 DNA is TGTGCCAGCAGTTCCCCGACCGCGACGGCGAACACCGGGGAGCTGTTTTTT. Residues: CASSSPTATANTGELFF.